One and the same sample provided the 25 T cell receptor beta chains below, sequenced in a study of monozygotic twins with inflammatory bowel disease. TCRdb reprocessed the 5' RACE reads, with one entry per CDR3 protein and no DNA. The sample shows about 300,000 distinct CDR3 sequences, and roughly 5.8% sits with its ten largest clones. The sample comprised blood. The receptors here all came from a human donor with ulcerative colitis or Crohn's disease, or a healthy co-twin of an affected twin (not recorded which).

CDR3 in amino acids: CASNKGLADKETQYF. The V call is TRBV6-1, the J call TRBJ2-5; no DNA is available, so the TRBD2 call from TCRdb remains unchecked. In germline, CDR1 is MNHNS, CDR2 SASEGT. The CDR3 is made up of 15 amino acids.

The chain links TRBV5-1 to TRBJ2-1. Per the germline V gene, CDR1 is SGHRS and CDR2 is YFSETQ. The CDR3 runs 12 residues. This chain's CDR3 is CASSYDRPEQFF.

This chain uses TRBV19 with TRBJ2-5; the TCRdb D gene call, TRBD2, has no DNA to confirm it. The germline V gene encodes CDR1 LNHDA and CDR2 SQIVND (reference sequence). The CDR3 extends over 14 amino acids. CDR3 loop: CASSIGRGQETQYF.

This chain uses TRBV28 with TRBJ1-1; the D call from TCRdb, TRBD1, cannot be confirmed without DNA. Germline values: CDR1 MDHEN, CDR2 SYDVKM. The CDR3 extends over 15 amino acids. CDR3 sequence reads: CASSLASGGRTEAFF.

The chain links TRBV28 to TRBJ2-7; TCRdb designates TRBD1, a call that cannot be tested without DNA. The germline CDR1 and CDR2 sequences are MDHEN and SYDVKM. The CDR3 consists of 15 residues. CDR3 in amino acids: CASNSLTGGPYEQYF.

The rearrangement uses TRBV3-1 and TRBJ2-1; the D gene TCRdb calls, TRBD2, cannot be checked with no DNA. CDR1 is LGHDT and CDR2 is YNNKEL in the germline V gene (reference sequence). The CDR3 has 17 residues. The CDR3 loop is CASSQAHSGSSYNEQFF.

The chain couples TRBV27 to TRBJ1-2; TCRdb's D call of TRBD1 is untestable without DNA. The CDR3 extends over 14 amino acids. Germline assignment: CDR1 MNHEY and CDR2 SMNVEV (reference sequence). The chain's CDR3 is CASSSQGWIRGYTF.

The gene calls are TRBV7-2 and TRBJ2-7; TCRdb names TRBD1, which stays unverified in the absence of DNA. The CDR3 consists of 15 residues. Germline lookup yields CDR1 SGHTA and CDR2 FQGNSA. The chain's CDR3 is CASGRMEPLFNEQYF.

The chain recombines TRBV7-2 with TRBJ2-7; absent DNA, TCRdb's TRBD2 call cannot be checked. The CDR3 length is 14 residues. Germline CDR1 and CDR2: SGHTA and FQGNSA. Here the CDR3 reads CASSSGLAMVEQYF.

The chain carries TRBV6-5 and TRBJ1-6. Per the germline V gene, CDR1 is MNHEY and CDR2 is SVGAGI. This CDR3 is 17 amino acids long. CDR3 region: CASSYSFFFLERSPLHF.

The V gene is TRBV19, the J gene TRBJ2-1; TCRdb gives TRBD2 as the D gene, but with no DNA this cannot be confirmed. There are 17 residues in the CDR3. CDR1 LNHDA and CDR2 SQIVND come from the germline V gene (reference sequence). This CDR3 is CASSTPGLAGIYNEQFF.

The chain uses TRBV5-5 and TRBJ2-7; TCRdb's D call, TRBD1, is unchecked because there is no DNA. CDR3 length: 14 amino acids. Germline values: CDR1 SGHKS, CDR2 YYEKEE (reference sequence). CDR3 loop: CASSFPGGSYEQYF.

The chain is built from TRBV15 and TRBJ1-1; without DNA, the TCRdb call of TRBD1 cannot be checked. Germline CDR1 reads LNHNV; CDR2 reads YYDKDF (reference sequence). This CDR3 spans 13 amino acids. CDR3: CATTDRLNTEAFF.

V usage is TRBV9 and J usage is TRBJ2-1. The CDR3 runs 16 residues. Germline values: CDR1 SGDLS, CDR2 YYNGEE. CDR3: CASSVDLEWSTNEQFF.

The gene calls are TRBV9 and TRBJ2-2. The CDR3 is 15 residues long. The V gene's germline CDR1 is SGDLS and CDR2 YYNGEE. The CDR3 here is CASSFKTTNTGELFF.

The chain joins TRBV9 to TRBJ2-7; TCRdb designates TRBD2, a call that cannot be tested without DNA. The CDR3 consists of 18 residues. CDR1 and CDR2 from the germline V gene are SGDLS and YYNGEE. CDR3: CASSVAPSGPGISYEQYF. Drawing the rest from reference TRBV9 and TRBJ2-7, the complete variable domain is DSGVTQTPKHLITATGQRVTLRCSPRSGDLSVYWYQQSLDQGLQFLIQYYNGEERAKGNILERFSAQQFPDLHSELNLSSLELGDSALYFCASSVAPSGPGISYEQYFGPGTRLTVT.

V is TRBV12-5 and J is TRBJ2-2; TCRdb designates TRBD1, a call that cannot be tested without DNA. Germline values: CDR1 LGHNT, CDR2 FRNRAP. The CDR3 runs 15 residues. This CDR3 is CASGVGTGNTGELFF.

The V gene is TRBV10-3, the J gene TRBJ1-3; no DNA is available, so the TRBD1 call from TCRdb remains unchecked. The CDR3 spans 13 residues. The germline V gene has CDR1 ENHRY and CDR2 SYGVKD. The CDR3 here is CAIRDRGRNTIYF.

The chain employs TRBV6-1 and TRBJ2-2; the TCRdb D gene call, TRBD1, has no DNA to confirm it. This CDR3 comprises 15 residues. From germline, CDR1 is MNHNS and CDR2 SASEGT. The CDR3 loop reads CASNSGQTNTGELFF.

The gene calls are TRBV12-3 or TRBV12-4 and TRBJ2-7. The CDR3 contains 13 residues. The CDR3 sequence is CASRTDGSYEQYF.

The rearrangement joins TRBV7-2 to TRBJ2-7; the TCRdb call, TRBD1, lacks DNA for checking. Per the germline V gene, CDR1 is SGHTA and CDR2 is FQGNSA. This CDR3 spans 16 amino acids. CDR3 sequence reads: CASSLATGGPTYEQYF.

The gene calls are TRBV5-1 and TRBJ1-5; TCRdb selects TRBD1, and the lack of DNA leaves this call unchecked. The CDR3 loop spans 15 amino acids. Germline CDR1 is SGHRS and CDR2 is YFSETQ. The CDR3 spells CASSLDGGSNQPQHF.

The chain couples TRBV10-1 to TRBJ2-7; TCRdb reports TRBD1, a call that lacks DNA to check it against. CDR3 size: 14 residues. Per germline, CDR1 WNHNN and CDR2 SYGVQD (reference sequence). CDR3 residues: CASSPYGSFYEQYF.

The chain employs TRBV19 and TRBJ2-1; TCRdb selects TRBD2, and the lack of DNA leaves this call unchecked. From germline, CDR1 is LNHDA and CDR2 SQIVND (reference sequence). The CDR3 extends over 15 amino acids. The CDR3 sequence: CASSGRGGFWGEQFF.

The rearrangement links TRBV25-1 to TRBJ1-5; the TRBD1 assignment by TCRdb is unverifiable without DNA. CDR3 length: 13 amino acids. CDR1 and CDR2 (germline): MGHDK, SYGVNS. The CDR3 region is CASADRGNQPQHF.